A selection of T cell receptor beta chains follows, all from one sample in a study of radiotherapy plus CTLA-4 blockade in lung cancer. Sequencing was performed with immunoSEQ multiplex PCR; in TCRdb, only in-frame clones are kept and a portion is missing. The sample records 40,000 or so clones, approximately 70% being singletons. The input for sequencing was peripheral blood, taken from a patient treated with radiotherapy plus ipilimumab. Receptor source: a human donor with non-small cell lung cancer who had stable disease on radiotherapy plus ipilimumab. Each CDR3 is given with its conserved first and last residue. A D gene is named only where the DNA matches it firmly. Clone size is given for some rows only: seen once, a few or many times, or a class if the clone is expanded.

v_call,d_call,j_call,clone_size,cdr3_nt,cdr3_aa
TRBV4-1,NA,TRBJ2-7,NA,TGCGCCAGCAGCCAAGTGGGCAGGGGCGACGAGCAGTACTTC,CASSQVGRGDEQYF
TRBV30,NA,TRBJ1-4,NA,TGTGCCTGGAGTCGGGGTCCAACTAATGAAAAACTGTTTTTT,CAWSRGPTNEKLFF
TRBV18,NA,TRBJ2-7,NA,TGTGCCAGCTCACGCGGTGTAGGGGCCCACGAGCAGTACTTC,CASSRGVGAHEQYF
TRBV4-1,TRBD1,TRBJ1-2,few,TGCGCCAGCAGCCAACCTAGGACAGGGGGGAACTATGGCTACACCTTC,CASSQPRTGGNYGYTF
TRBV7-9,NA,TRBJ1-2,NA,TGTGCCAGCAGGCCCACGGGGGGAGGCTACACCTTC,CASRPTGGGYTF
TRBV2,NA,TRBJ2-5,NA,TGTGCCAGCAGCTCCGGCCCTCGAGGGGGGACCCAGTACTTC,CASSSGPRGGTQYF
TRBV7-8,TRBD1,TRBJ1-2,NA,TGTACCAGCAGCTTAGCCCCTAGGGGGCAGGGGGTCTATGGCTACACCTTC,CTSSLAPRGQGVYGYTF
TRBV2,TRBD1,TRBJ2-4,NA,TGTGCCAGCAGTACGACCGGGACAGAACAAAACATTCAGTACTTC,CASSTTGTEQNIQYF
TRBV6-1,TRBD1,TRBJ2-1,NA,TGTGCCAGCAGCCCGGACAGGGGGTACAATGAGCAGTTCTTC,CASSPDRGYNEQFF
TRBV15,NA,TRBJ1-1,NA,TGTGCCACCAGCCGAGGGGCATACCAAGGGGCTGAAGCTTTCTTT,CATSRGAYQGAEAFF
TRBV29-1,NA,TRBJ1-2,medium-sized,TGCAGCGTTGAATACTTCCCCCAGGGTGGCTATGGCTACACCTTC,CSVEYFPQGGYGYTF
TRBV6-1,TRBD2,TRBJ2-7,NA,TGTGCCAGCAGTGAAGTGAGCGGGGGGGCGGAGGAGCAGTACTTC,CASSEVSGGAEEQYF
TRBV7-9,TRBD1,TRBJ1-2,NA,TGTGCCAGCAGCTGGGGACAGGGAGGTGGCTACACCTTC,CASSWGQGGGYTF
TRBV7-2,NA,TRBJ1-1,NA,TGTGCCAGCAGCCCCGGGAGGGCGGCTTTCTTT,CASSPGRAAFF
TRBV7-6,NA,TRBJ2-5,NA,TGTGCCAGCAGCACGGGACTGGGAGAGACCCAGTACTTC,CASSTGLGETQYF
TRBV28,NA,TRBJ2-7,NA,TGTGCCAGCAGTTTGCCAGGGGCCTACGAGCAGTACTTC,CASSLPGAYEQYF
TRBV5-8,NA,TRBJ2-1,NA,TGTGCCAGCAGCTTGAGTTACGGGGGACTTAGCTCCTACAATGAGCAGTTCTTC,CASSLSYGGLSSYNEQFF
TRBV19,TRBD2,TRBJ2-5,NA,TGTGCCAGTAGTGGAGCGGGGGGATTAGAGACCCAGTACTTC,CASSGAGGLETQYF
TRBV10-3,NA,TRBJ2-3,once,TGTGCCATCAGTGTAGCAGTGGAAGATACGCAGTATTTT,CAISVAVEDTQYF
TRBV19,NA,TRBJ2-1,NA,TGTGCCAGTAGTATGGAAGGGACTTCCTACAATGAGCAGTTCTTC,CASSMEGTSYNEQFF
TRBV30,NA,TRBJ1-3,NA,TGTGCCTGCGTCGCAGGGGCTGGAAACACCATATATTTT,CACVAGAGNTIYF
TRBV5-6,TRBD1,TRBJ2-1,NA,TGTGCCAGCAGCTTGGTGGACAGGGCTTACAATGAGCAGTTCTTC,CASSLVDRAYNEQFF
TRBV5-5,NA,TRBJ2-7,few,TGTGCCAGCAGCTTGTACGTTGAGCGCTACGAGCAGTACTTC,CASSLYVERYEQYF
TRBV5-4,TRBD1,TRBJ1-1,NA,TGTGCCAGCAGCCAGGGGGCGGGGGACACTGAAGCTTTCTTT,CASSQGAGDTEAFF
TRBV19,TRBD1,TRBJ2-7,NA,TGTGCCAGTAGTATAGCGACAGGGAAGGCCTACGAGCAGTACTTC,CASSIATGKAYEQYF
TRBV7-9,TRBD1,TRBJ1-2,NA,TGTGCCAGCAGCTCCGGGACAGTGTCCCCACCCTTC,CASSSGTVSPPF
TRBV29-1,TRBD1,TRBJ1-1,NA,TGCAGCGTTATCCGGGACAGTAACACTGAAGCTTTCTTT,CSVIRDSNTEAFF
TRBV2,NA,TRBJ2-3,NA,TGTGCCAGCAGTGAGCAAAGAAGCGGCGATACGCAGTATTTT,CASSEQRSGDTQYF
TRBV5-3,NA,TRBJ1-5,few,TGTGCCAGAAGCTTGCTAGGCGGCAATCAGCCCCAGCATTTT,CARSLLGGNQPQHF
TRBV6-5,NA,TRBJ2-7,NA,TGTGCCAGCAGTTACGGCCAGGTCGACGAGCAGTACTTC,CASSYGQVDEQYF
TRBV6-6,NA,TRBJ1-2,NA,TGTGCCAGCAGTTCCCCTCAGGCAGGAGGCTATGGCTACACCTTC,CASSSPQAGGYGYTF
TRBV5-1,NA,TRBJ1-4,NA,TGCGCCAGCAGCTTGGGTGTAGGAGATAATGAAAAACTGTTTTTT,CASSLGVGDNEKLFF
TRBV5-4,TRBD1,TRBJ2-2,NA,TGTGCCAGCAGCTTCAGGGGGCAGAACACCGGGGAGCTGTTTTTT,CASSFRGQNTGELFF
TRBV9,NA,TRBJ2-2,NA,TGTGCCAGCAGCGCCCGACACGTCGCGAACACCGGGGAGCTGTTTTTT,CASSARHVANTGELFF
TRBV11-3,NA,TRBJ1-6,NA,TGTGCCAGCAGCTCCCTGGGGGGAAACTCACCCCTCCACTTT,CASSSLGGNSPLHF
TRBV2,NA,TRBJ2-4,NA,TGTGCCACCTCACTTGCGGGGTTAGCCAAAAACATTCAGTACTTC,CATSLAGLAKNIQYF
TRBV11-3,TRBD1,TRBJ1-1,NA,TGTGCCAGCAGCTTAAAGGGTGGTATCGACAGGGGGCCTTTCTTT,CASSLKGGIDRGPFF
TRBV18,NA,TRBJ1-6,NA,TGTGCCAGCTCATCGCGGGGGGCAAATAATTCACCCCTCCACTTT,CASSSRGANNSPLHF
TRBV10-3,NA,TRBJ1-1,NA,TGTGCCATCAGTGAGTCTAGGGGCCCTGAAGCTTTCTTT,CAISESRGPEAFF
TRBV7-2,TRBD1,TRBJ1-1,NA,TGTGCCAGCAGCTCGACAGGGTTCGGCACTGAAGCTTTCTTT,CASSSTGFGTEAFF